Listed here are 11 T cell receptor beta chains from one sample, sequenced in a study of early T cells in non-severe SARS-CoV-2 infection. TCRdb re-analysed the 5' RACE reads in MiXCR, keeping a single row per CDR3 protein. The sample includes 50,000 to 80,000 distinct CDR3 sequences, more than 7% of them seen just once. This material consisted of whole blood, taken at baseline. These receptors came from an adult who was a healthcare worker with PCR-confirmed SARS-CoV-2 infection or an uninfected control (not recorded which).

This clonotype was recorded at least ten times. The V and J genes are TRBV7-3 and TRBJ2-1, with 9 bases that match TRBD2. V shed 5 bases, J shed 0 bases, and the junction held 5 bases outside the gene matches. The CDR3 is 16 amino acids. Per the germline V gene, CDR1 is SGHTA and CDR2 is FQGTGA. The CDR3 region is CASSTLSGSSYNEQFF. CDR3 DNA sequence: TGTGCCAGCAGCACACTTAGCGGGAGCTCCTACAATGAGCAGTTCTTC.

The chain uses TRBV7-9 and TRBJ2-3, with D tentatively TRBD2 (6 bases). V was clipped by 8 bases and J by 0 bases, with 12 bases between them. The CDR3 covers 14 residues. Germline values: CDR1 SEHNR, CDR2 FQNEAQ (reference sequence). CDR3: CASFGTSSTDTQYF. The CDR3, as DNA: TGTGCCAGCTTCGGGACTTCTAGCACAGATACGCAGTATTTT. The full variable domain, rest sourced from reference TRBV7-9 and TRBJ2-3, is DTGVSQNPRHKITKRGQNVTFRCDPISEHNRLYWYRQTLGQGPEFLTYFQNEAQLEKSRLLSDRFSAERPKGSFSTLEIQRTEQGDSAMYLCASFGTSSTDTQYFGPGTRLTVL.

J is TRBJ1-1 and V is TRBV5-4; D unclear. The CDR3 extends over 12 amino acids. CDR1 is SGHNT, CDR2 YYREEE, per germline (reference sequence). Trimming shortened V by 0 bases and J by 7 bases, and 7 bases separated the two germline ends. CDR3 residues: CASSLGLGEAFF. For the CDR3, the DNA is TGTGCCAGCAGCTTGGGTCTAGGTGAAGCTTTCTTT.

The rearrangement links TRBV10-3 to TRBJ2-4; no definite D call. The CDR3 runs to 13 residues. The V gene's germline CDR1 is ENHRY and CDR2 SYGVKD. Trimming took 4 bases from V and 3 from J, leaving 7 bases between them. The CDR3, as DNA: TGTGCCATCAGTGTGAACAGCAAAAACATTCAGTACTTC. Encoded protein: CAISVNSKNIQYF.

In this sample, this clonotype turned up many times. The chain recombines TRBV25-1 with TRBJ1-3; D is undetermined. Between the trimmed V and J ends, which lost 6 bases and 0 bases, there was a span of 9 bases. Germline CDR1 MGHDK, CDR2 SYGVNS. CDR3 length equals 14 residues. DNA of the CDR3: TGTGCCAGCAGGGACGAAACCTCTGGAAACACCATATATTTT. It codes for CASRDETSGNTIYF.

This clonotype was seen ten or more times. The V gene is TRBV6-5, the J gene TRBJ2-3, with TRBD2 matching 14 bases. The CDR3 has 18 residues. Trimming cost V 6 bases and J 4 bases; bases outside gene matches: 12. The V gene's germline CDR1 is MNHEY and CDR2 SVGAGI. The CDR3 DNA reads as TGTGCCAGCAGCCGCTCACCGGGACTAGCGGGAGAGGCAGATACGCAGTATTTT. Translating gives CASSRSPGLAGEADTQYF.

This clonotype was seen more than once but under ten times. This rearrangement joins TRBV29-1 to TRBJ2-5; 7 bases are a match to TRBD1. Germline V gene data show CDR1 as SQVTM and CDR2 as ANQGSEA. The CDR3 is 13 amino acids. V lost 6 bases and J lost 4; bases outside the gene matches: 8. CDR3 bases: TGCAGCGTCACAGGGGTAGGGGCAGAGACCCAGTACTTC. This codes for CSVTGVGAETQYF.

This clonotype was seen ten or more times. The chain carries TRBV7-8 and TRBJ1-4; 8 nucleotides align to TRBD1. With 1 base clipped from V and 4 bases from J, the junction kept 2 bases outside the gene matches. Germline CDR1 is SGHVS and CDR2 is FQNEAQ. The CDR3 is 15 residues long. The CDR3: CASSLGTGFNEKLFF. The CDR3 coding sequence is TGTGCCAGCAGCTTAGGGACAGGGTTTAATGAAAAACTGTTTTTT. Looking up the rest from reference TRBV7-8 and TRBJ1-4 gives the full variable domain: GAGVSQSPRYKVAKRGQDVALRCDPISGHVSLFWYQQALGQGPEFLTYFQNEAQLDKSGLPSDRFFAERPEGSVSTLKIQRTQQEDSAVYLCASSLGTGFNEKLFFGSGTQLSVL.

This chain links TRBV6-6 with TRBJ2-1, with a weak D call TRBD2 (5 bases). The germline V and J ends were trimmed by 5 bases and 9 bases, with 26 bases remaining between them. CDR3 length: 17 residues. Germline V gene data show CDR1 as MNHNY and CDR2 as SVGAGI (reference sequence). Here the CDR3 reads CASSEAEFRRLSGEQFF. CDR3 bases: TGTGCCAGCAGTGAAGCTGAATTCCGAAGACTAAGCGGTGAGCAGTTCTTC.

In its sample, this clonotype was seen a few times. This chain uses TRBV20-1 with TRBJ2-7; TRBD2 matches 7 bases. Trimming took 1 base from V and 2 from J; bases not matched to a gene: 8. Germline V lookup: CDR1 DFQATT, CDR2 SNEGSKA (reference sequence). There are 15 residues in the CDR3. The DNA for the CDR3 is TGCAGTGCTAGAGTCCTGTCTAGCGGAGCCTACGAGCAGTACTTC. This encodes CSARVLSSGAYEQYF.

Note on this clonotype: With a much larger clone just one base away, this may be a read error. The chain links TRBV12-3 or TRBV12-4 to TRBJ2-3; no clear D gene. The V and J ends lost 5 bases and 6 bases respectively, with 6 bases between them. The CDR3 loop spans 11 amino acids. The CDR3 is CASSTADTQYF. The CDR3 nucleotides are TGTGCCAGCAGTACGGCGGATACGCAGTATTTT.